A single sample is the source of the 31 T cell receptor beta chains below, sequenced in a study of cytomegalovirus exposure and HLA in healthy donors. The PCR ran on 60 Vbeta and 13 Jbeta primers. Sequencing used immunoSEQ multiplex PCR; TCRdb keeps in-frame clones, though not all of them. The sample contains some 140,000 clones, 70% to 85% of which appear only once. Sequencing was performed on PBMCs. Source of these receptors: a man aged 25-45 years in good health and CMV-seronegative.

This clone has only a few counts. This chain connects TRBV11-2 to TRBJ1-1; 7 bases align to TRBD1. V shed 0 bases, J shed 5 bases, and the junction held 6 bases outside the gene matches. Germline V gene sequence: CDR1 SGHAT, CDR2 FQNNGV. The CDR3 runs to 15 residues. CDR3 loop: CASSLEGQTLTEAFF. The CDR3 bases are TGTGCCAGCAGCTTAGAGGGACAGACTCTGACTGAAGCTTTCTTT.

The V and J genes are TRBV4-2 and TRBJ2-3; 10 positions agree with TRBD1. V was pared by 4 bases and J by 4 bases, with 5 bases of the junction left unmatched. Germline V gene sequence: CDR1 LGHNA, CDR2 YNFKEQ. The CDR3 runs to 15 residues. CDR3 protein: CASSPRDRGADTQYF. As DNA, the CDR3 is TGTGCCAGCAGCCCCCGGGACAGGGGAGCAGATACGCAGTATTTT.

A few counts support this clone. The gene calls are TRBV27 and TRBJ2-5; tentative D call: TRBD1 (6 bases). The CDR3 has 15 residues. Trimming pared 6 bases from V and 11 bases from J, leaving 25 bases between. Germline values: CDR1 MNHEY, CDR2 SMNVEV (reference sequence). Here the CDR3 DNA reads TGTGCCAGCAGCCGTTATCTCGGACAGTATGGAGAGCAGTACTTC. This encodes CASSRYLGQYGEQYF.

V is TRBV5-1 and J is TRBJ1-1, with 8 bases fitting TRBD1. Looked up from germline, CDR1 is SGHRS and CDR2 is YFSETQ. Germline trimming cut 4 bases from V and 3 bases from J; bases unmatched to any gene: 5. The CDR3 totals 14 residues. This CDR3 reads CASSHQGADTEAFF. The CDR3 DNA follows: TGCGCCAGCAGCCACCAGGGGGCCGACACTGAAGCTTTCTTT. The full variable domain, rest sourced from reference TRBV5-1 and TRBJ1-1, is KAGVTQTPRYLIKTRGQQVTLSCSPISGHRSVSWYQQTPGQGLQFLFEYFSETQRNKGNFPGRFSGRQFSNSRSEMNVSTLELGDSALYLCASSHQGADTEAFFGQGTRLTVV.

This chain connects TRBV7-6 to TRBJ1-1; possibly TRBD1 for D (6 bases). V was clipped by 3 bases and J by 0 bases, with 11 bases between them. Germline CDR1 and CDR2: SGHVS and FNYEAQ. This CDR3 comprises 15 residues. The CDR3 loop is CASSLKTGMNTEAFF. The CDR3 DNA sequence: TGTGCCAGCAGCTTGAAAACAGGGATGAACACTGAAGCTTTCTTT.

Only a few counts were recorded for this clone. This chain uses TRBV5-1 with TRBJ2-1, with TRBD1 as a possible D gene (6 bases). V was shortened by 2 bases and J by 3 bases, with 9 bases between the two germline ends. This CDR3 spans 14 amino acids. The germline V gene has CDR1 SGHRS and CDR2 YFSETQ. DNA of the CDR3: TGCGCCAGCAGCTTACAGGGAAGCTACAATGAGCAGTTCTTC. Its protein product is CASSLQGSYNEQFF.

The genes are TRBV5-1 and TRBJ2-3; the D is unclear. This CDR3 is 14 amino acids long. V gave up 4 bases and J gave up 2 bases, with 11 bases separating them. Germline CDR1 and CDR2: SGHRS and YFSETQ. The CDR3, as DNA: TGCGCCAGCAGCGACGGAGACCCCACAGATACGCAGTATTTT. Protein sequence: CASSDGDPTDTQYF. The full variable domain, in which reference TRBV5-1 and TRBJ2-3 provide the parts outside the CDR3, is KAGVTQTPRYLIKTRGQQVTLSCSPISGHRSVSWYQQTPGQGLQFLFEYFSETQRNKGNFPGRFSGRQFSNSRSEMNVSTLELGDSALYLCASSDGDPTDTQYFGPGTRLTVL.

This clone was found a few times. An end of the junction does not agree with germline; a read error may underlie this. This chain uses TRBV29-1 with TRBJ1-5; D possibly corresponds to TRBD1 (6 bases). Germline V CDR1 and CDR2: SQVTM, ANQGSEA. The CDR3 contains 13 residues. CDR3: CSAVDSLNQPQNF. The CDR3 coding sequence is TGCAGCGCGGTGGACAGCCTTAATCAGCCCCAGAATTTT. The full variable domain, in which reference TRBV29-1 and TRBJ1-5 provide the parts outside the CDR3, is SAVISQKPSRDICQRGTSLTIQCQVDSQVTMMFWYRQQPGQSLTLIATANQGSEATYESGFVIDKFPISRPNLTFSTLTVSNMSPEDSSIYLCSAVDSLNQPQNFGDGTRLSIL.

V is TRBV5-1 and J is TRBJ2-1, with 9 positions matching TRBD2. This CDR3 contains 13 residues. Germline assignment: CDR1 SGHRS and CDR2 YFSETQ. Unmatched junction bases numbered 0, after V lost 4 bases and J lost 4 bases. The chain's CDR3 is CASSTSGYNEQFF. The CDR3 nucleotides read TGCGCCAGCAGCACTAGCGGGTACAATGAGCAGTTCTTC.

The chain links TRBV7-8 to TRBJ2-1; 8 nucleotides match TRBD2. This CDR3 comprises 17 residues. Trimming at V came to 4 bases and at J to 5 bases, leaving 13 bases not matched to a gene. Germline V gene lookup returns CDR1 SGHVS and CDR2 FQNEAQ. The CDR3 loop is CASSSLMRTSNHNEQFF. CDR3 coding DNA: TGTGCCAGCAGCTCCCTGATGCGGACTAGCAATCACAATGAGCAGTTCTTC.

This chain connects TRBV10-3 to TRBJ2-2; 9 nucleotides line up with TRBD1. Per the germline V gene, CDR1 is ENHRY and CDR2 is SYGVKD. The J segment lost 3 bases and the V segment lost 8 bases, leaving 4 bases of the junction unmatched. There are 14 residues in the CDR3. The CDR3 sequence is CAIPGQGDTGELFF. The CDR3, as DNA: TGTGCCATCCCGGGACAGGGTGACACCGGGGAGCTGTTTTTT.

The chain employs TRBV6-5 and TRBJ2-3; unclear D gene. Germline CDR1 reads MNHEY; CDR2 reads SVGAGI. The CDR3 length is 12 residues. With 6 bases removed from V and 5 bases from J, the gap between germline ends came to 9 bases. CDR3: CASSEQRDTQYF. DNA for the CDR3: TGTGCCAGCAGCGAACAAAGAGATACGCAGTATTTT.

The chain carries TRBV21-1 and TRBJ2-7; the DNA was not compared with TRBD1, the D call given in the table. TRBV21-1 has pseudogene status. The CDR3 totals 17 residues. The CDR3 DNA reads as TGTGCCAGCAGCAAACCCAGGCAAGGGGACAACCACTACGAGCAGTACTTC. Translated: CASSKPRQGDNHYEQYF.

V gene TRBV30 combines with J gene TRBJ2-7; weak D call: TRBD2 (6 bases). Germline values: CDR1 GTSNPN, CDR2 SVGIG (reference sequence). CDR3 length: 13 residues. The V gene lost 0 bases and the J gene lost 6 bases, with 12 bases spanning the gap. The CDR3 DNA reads TGTGCCTGGAGTGTACTCCTGGAGGGCGAGCAGTACTTC. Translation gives CAWSVLLEGEQYF.

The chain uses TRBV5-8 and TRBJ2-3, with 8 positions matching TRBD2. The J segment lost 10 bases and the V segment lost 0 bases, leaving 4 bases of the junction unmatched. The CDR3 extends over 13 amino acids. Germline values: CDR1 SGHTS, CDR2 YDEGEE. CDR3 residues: CASSLAGRGAQYF. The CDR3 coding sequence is TGTGCCAGCAGCTTGGCCGGGAGGGGGGCGCAGTATTTT.

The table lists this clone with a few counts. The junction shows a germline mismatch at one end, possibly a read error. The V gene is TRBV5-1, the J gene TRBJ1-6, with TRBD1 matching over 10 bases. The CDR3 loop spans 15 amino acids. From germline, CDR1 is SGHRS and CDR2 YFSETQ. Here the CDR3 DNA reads TGCGCCAGCAGCTTGGGTGGGACAGGGGATTCACCCCTCAACTTT. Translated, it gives CASSLGGTGDSPLNF.

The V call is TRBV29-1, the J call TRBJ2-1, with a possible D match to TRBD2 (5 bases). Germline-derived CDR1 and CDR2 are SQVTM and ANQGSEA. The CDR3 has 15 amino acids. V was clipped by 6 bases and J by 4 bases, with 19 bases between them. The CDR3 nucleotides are TGCAGCGTATCCCGTTGGGGAGAAAAGTACAATGAGCAGTTCTTC. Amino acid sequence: CSVSRWGEKYNEQFF.

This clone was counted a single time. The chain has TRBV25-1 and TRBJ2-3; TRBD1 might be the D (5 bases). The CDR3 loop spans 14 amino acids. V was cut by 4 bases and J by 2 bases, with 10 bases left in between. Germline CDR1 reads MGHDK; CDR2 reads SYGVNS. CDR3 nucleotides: TGTGCCAGCAGTGGACTGGACACCACAGATACGCAGTATTTT. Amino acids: CASSGLDTTDTQYF.

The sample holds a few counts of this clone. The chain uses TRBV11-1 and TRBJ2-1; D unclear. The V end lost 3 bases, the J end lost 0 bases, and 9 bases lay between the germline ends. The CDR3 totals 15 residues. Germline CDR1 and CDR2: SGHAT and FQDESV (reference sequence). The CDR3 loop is CASSFNIYSYNEQFF. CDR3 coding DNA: TGTGCCAGCAGCTTTAACATTTACTCCTACAATGAGCAGTTCTTC. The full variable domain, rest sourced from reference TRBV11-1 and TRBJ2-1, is EAEVAQSPRYKITEKSQAVAFWCDPISGHATLYWYRQILGQGPELLVQFQDESVVDDSQLPKDRFSAERLKGVDSTLKIQPAELGDSAMYLCASSFNIYSYNEQFFGPGTRLTVL.

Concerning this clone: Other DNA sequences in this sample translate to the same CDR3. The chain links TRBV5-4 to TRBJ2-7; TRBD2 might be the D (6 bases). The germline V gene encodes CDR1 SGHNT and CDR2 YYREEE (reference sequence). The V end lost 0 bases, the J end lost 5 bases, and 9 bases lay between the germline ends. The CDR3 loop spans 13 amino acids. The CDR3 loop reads CASSLAGGNEQYF. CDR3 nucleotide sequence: TGTGCCAGCAGCTTGGCCGGGGGAAACGAGCAGTACTTC.

CDR3 region: CASLGLAAGELFF. The CDR3 DNA sequence: TGTGCCAGCTTGGGACTAGCGGCCGGGGAGCTGTTTTTT. J is TRBJ2-2 and V is TRBV2; 11 nucleotides line up with TRBD2. The CDR3 consists of 13 residues. Germline lookup yields CDR1 SNHLY and CDR2 FYNNEI. V lost 8 bases, J lost 6 bases, and 2 bases stayed unmatched.

CDR3 in amino acids: CASSEQFSNQPQHF. Written as DNA, the CDR3 is TGTGCCAGCAGTGAACAGTTTAGCAATCAGCCCCAGCATTTT. The chain links TRBV6-1 to TRBJ1-5; D uncertain. The CDR3 is 14 amino acids. V gave up 2 bases and J gave up 0 bases, with 5 bases separating them. Germline V lookup: CDR1 MNHNS, CDR2 SASEGT.

CDR3 bases: TGTGCCAGCAGCTCCACCGCTAGGAACACCGGGGAGCTGTTTTTT. This encodes CASSSTARNTGELFF. J is TRBJ2-2 and V is TRBV7-2; D not resolved. V was pared by 4 bases and J by 1 base, with 10 bases between. Germline-derived CDR1 and CDR2 are SGHTA and FQGNSA. The CDR3 contains 15 residues.

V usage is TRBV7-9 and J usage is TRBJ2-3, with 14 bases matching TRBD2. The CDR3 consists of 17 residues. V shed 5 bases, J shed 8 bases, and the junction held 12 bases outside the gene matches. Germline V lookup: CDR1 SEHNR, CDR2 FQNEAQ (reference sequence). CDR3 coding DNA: TGTGCCAGCAGCCCCCGGACTAGCGGGGGGCGGGGTGGTACGCAGTATTTT. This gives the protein CASSPRTSGGRGGTQYF.

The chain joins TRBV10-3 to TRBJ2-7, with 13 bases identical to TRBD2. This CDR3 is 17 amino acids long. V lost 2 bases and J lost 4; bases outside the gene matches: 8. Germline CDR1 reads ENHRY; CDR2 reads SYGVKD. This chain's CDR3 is CAISEHTGTSGAYEQYF. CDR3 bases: TGTGCCATCAGTGAGCATACCGGGACTAGCGGGGCTTACGAGCAGTACTTC.

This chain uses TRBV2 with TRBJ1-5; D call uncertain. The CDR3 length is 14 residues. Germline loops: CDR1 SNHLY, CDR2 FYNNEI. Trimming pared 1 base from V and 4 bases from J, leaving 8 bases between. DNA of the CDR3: TGTGCCAGCAGTGAAGACAATCGAAATCAGCCCCAGCATTTT. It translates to CASSEDNRNQPQHF.

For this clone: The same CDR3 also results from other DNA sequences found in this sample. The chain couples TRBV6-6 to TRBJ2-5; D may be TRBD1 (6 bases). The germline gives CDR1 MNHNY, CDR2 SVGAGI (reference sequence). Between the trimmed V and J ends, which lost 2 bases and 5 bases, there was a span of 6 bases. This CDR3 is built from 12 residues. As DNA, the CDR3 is TGTGCCAGCAGTTACGGGGGCGAGACCCAGTACTTC. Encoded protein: CASSYGGETQYF.

The CDR3 bases are TGTGCCAGCTCACCTGGACAGGGGGCACCCAATAACTATGGCTACACCTTC. It encodes CASSPGQGAPNNYGYTF. V usage is TRBV18 and J usage is TRBJ1-2, with 11 bases that match TRBD1. Trimming took 3 bases from V and 1 from J; bases not matched to a gene: 7. Germline V gives CDR1 KGHSH, CDR2 LQKENI. The CDR3 totals 17 residues. Based on the CDR3 plus reference TRBV18 and TRBJ1-2, the full variable domain is NAGVMQNPRHLVRRRGQEARLRCSPMKGHSHVYWYRQLPEEGLKFMVYLQKENIIDESGMPKERFSAEFPKEGPSILRIQQVVRGDSAAYFCASSPGQGAPNNYGYTFGSGTRLTVV.

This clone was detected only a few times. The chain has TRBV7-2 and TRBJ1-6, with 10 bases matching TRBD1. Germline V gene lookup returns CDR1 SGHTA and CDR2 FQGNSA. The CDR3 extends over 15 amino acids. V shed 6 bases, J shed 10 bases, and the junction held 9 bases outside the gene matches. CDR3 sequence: CASRDGTGVGSPLHF. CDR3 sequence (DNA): TGTGCCAGCAGAGACGGGACAGGGGTAGGATCACCCCTCCACTTT.

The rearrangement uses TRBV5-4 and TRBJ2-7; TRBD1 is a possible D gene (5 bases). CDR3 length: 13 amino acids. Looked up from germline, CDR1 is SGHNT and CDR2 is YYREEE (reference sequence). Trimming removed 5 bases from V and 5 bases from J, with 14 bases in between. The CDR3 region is CASRSATGNEQYF. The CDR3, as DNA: TGTGCCAGCAGGTCGGCCACAGGAAACGAGCAGTACTTC. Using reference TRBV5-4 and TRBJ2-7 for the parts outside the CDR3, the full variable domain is ETGVTQSPTHLIKTRGQQVTLRCSSQSGHNTVSWYQQALGQGPQFIFQYYREEENGRGNFPPRFSGLQFPNYSSELNVNALELDDSALYLCASRSATGNEQYFGPGTRLTVT.

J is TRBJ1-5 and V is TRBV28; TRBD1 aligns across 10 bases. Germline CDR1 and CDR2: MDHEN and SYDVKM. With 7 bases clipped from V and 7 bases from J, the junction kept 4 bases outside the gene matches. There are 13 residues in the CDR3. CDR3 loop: CASKDRGRQPQHF. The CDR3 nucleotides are TGTGCCAGCAAAGACAGGGGGCGGCAGCCCCAGCATTTT. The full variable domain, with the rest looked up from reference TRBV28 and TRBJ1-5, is DVKVTQSSRYLVKRTGEKVFLECVQDMDHENMFWYRQDPGLGLRLIYFSYDVKMKEKGDIPEGYSVSREKKERFSLILESASTNQTSMYLCASKDRGRQPQHFGDGTRLSIL.